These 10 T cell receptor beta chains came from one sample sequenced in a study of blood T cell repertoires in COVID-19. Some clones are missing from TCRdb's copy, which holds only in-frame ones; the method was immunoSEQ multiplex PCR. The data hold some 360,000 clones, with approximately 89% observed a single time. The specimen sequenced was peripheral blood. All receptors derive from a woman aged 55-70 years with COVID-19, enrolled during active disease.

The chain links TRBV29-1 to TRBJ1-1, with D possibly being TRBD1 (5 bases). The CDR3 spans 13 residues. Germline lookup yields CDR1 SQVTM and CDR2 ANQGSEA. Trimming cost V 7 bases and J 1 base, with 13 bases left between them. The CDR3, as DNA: TGCAGCGCGGGTACAGGCCGGAACACTGAAGCTTTCTTT. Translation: CSAGTGRNTEAFF.

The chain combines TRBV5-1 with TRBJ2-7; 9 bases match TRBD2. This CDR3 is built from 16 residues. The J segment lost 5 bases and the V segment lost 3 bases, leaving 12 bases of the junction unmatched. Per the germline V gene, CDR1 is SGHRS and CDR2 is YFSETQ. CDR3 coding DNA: TGCGCCAGCAGCTCCTTTTCCCGCGGGGGGGCGGACGAGCAGTACTTC. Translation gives CASSSFSRGGADEQYF.

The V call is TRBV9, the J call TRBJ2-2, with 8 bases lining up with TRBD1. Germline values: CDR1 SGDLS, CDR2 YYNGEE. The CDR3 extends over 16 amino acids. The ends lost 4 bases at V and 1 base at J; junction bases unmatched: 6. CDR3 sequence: CASSPRTGQNTGELFF. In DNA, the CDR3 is TGTGCCAGCAGCCCTCGGACAGGGCAGAACACCGGGGAGCTGTTTTTT. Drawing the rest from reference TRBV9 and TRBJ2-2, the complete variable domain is DSGVTQTPKHLITATGQRVTLRCSPRSGDLSVYWYQQSLDQGLQFLIQYYNGEERAKGNILERFSAQQFPDLHSELNLSSLELGDSALYFCASSPRTGQNTGELFFGEGSRLTVL.

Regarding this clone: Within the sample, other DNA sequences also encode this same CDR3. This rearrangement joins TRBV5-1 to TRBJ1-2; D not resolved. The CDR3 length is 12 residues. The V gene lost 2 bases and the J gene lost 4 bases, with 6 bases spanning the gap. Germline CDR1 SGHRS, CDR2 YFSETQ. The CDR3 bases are TGCGCCAGCAGCTTAGAGGGCTATGGCTACACCTTC. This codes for CASSLEGYGYTF.

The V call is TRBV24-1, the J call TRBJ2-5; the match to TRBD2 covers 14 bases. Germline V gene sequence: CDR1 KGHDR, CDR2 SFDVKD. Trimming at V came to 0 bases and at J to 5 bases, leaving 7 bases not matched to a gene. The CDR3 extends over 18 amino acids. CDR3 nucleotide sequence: TGTGCCACCAGTGATTTGGTGGGACTAGCGGGGGCTAGGGAGACCCAGTACTTC. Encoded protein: CATSDLVGLAGARETQYF.

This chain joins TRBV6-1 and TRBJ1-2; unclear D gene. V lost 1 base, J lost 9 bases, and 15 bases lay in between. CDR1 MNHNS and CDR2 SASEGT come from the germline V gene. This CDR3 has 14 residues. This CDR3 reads CASSEGMGGWSYTF. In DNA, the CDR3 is TGTGCCAGCAGTGAAGGGATGGGAGGATGGAGCTACACCTTC.

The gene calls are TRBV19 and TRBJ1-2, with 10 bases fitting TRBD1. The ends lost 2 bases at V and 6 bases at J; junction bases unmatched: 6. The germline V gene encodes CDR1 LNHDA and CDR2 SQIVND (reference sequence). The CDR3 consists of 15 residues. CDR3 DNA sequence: TGTGCCAGTAGTATACAACGGGACAGGGGAGATGGCTACACCTTC. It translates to CASSIQRDRGDGYTF.

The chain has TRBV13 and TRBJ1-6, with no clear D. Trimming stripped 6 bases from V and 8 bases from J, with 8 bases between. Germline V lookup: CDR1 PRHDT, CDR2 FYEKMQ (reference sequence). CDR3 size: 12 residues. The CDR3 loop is CASRPGDSPLHF. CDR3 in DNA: TGTGCCAGCAGACCCGGGGATTCACCCCTCCACTTT.

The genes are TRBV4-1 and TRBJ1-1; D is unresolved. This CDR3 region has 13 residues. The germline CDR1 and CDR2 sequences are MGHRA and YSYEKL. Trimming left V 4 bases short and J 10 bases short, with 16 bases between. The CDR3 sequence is CASSPLGPGGAFF. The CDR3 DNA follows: TGCGCCAGCAGCCCACTGGGTCCCGGCGGAGCTTTCTTT.

DNA of the CDR3: TGTGCCAGCATCCTACAGGGTTACACTGAAGCTTTCTTT. It is translated as CASILQGYTEAFF. This chain connects TRBV28 to TRBJ1-1; maybe TRBD1 (6 bases). The CDR3 is 13 amino acids. V was cut by 7 bases and J by 3 bases, with 12 bases left in between. Looked up from germline, CDR1 is MDHEN and CDR2 is SYDVKM. The entire variable domain, with the rest obtained from reference TRBV28 and TRBJ1-1, is as follows: DVKVTQSSRYLVKRTGEKVFLECVQDMDHENMFWYRQDPGLGLRLIYFSYDVKMKEKGDIPEGYSVSREKKERFSLILESASTNQTSMYLCASILQGYTEAFFGQGTRLTVV.